A single TCR beta chain is shown here with its context. Its antigen is as yet unknown. The junction shows a germline mismatch at one end, possibly a read error. Reasons for excluding patients were uncontrolled infection, other autoimmune disease, pregnancy or lactation. Diagnostic decisions used clinical symptoms, serum thyroxine and TRAb, thyroid ultrasound and orbital computed tomography. The data belong to a study of T cells in Graves' hyperthyroidism and ophthalmopathy. There were TCR beta CDR3 regions amplified from RNA transcripts. TCR CDR3 underwent first-round RT-PCR with the HTBI primer set. In TCRdb, the multiplex PCR reads were re-called with MiXCR into one record per CDR3 protein. The data show 45,000 to 55,000 distinct CDR3 sequences, approximately 58% seen once. Study conclusions and caveats: Most expanded thyroid clonotypes above 0.001 also appeared in blood. Ophthalmopathy could be told apart from stable hyperthyroidism with a 13 V-J model.

The sequenced sample was peripheral blood or thyroid tissue (not recorded which). The source of this sequence is a man younger than 35 with Graves' hyperthyroidism.

As DNA, the CDR3 is TGTGCCAGCTTGAGGGGCGGCGGCACTGAAGCTCTCTTT. This translates into CASLRGGGTEALF. The rearrangement links TRBV28 to TRBJ1-1, with D maybe TRBD1 (5 bases). CDR3 length: 13 residues. From germline, CDR1 is MDHEN and CDR2 SYDVKM.